These 13 T cell receptor beta chains originate from one sample sequenced in a study of blood T cells in healthy people across ages. With a J-beta primer mix and a sample-barcoded 5' primer, a second PCR ran roughly 6 to 11 cycles. TCRdb called the 5' RACE reads again in MiXCR, with one record for every CDR3 protein. The sample includes 500,000 to 600,000 distinct CDR3 sequences, 27% of them seen just once. Sequencing used blood. The receptor source for this set is a woman in her seventies in good health.

V is TRBV20-1 and J is TRBJ2-1; 7 bases line up with TRBD1. J lost 6 bases, V lost 6 bases, and 14 bases had no gene match. Germline assignment: CDR1 DFQATT and CDR2 SNEGSKA (reference sequence). This CDR3 spans 15 amino acids. The CDR3 protein is CSAQRSGTVGNEQFF. In DNA, the CDR3 is TGCAGTGCGCAACGCTCCGGGACAGTAGGCAATGAGCAGTTCTTC.

This clonotype was seen more than once but under ten times. This sequence joins TRBV4-1 and TRBJ2-4; 15 nucleotides match TRBD2. The germline V gene has CDR1 MGHRA and CDR2 YSYEKL. The V segment lost 0 bases and the J segment 0 bases; nucleotides outside the gene matches: 6. CDR3 size: 20 residues. Here the CDR3 reads CASSQEVGTSGGSAKNIQYF. The CDR3 nucleotides read TGCGCCAGCAGCCAAGAGGTCGGGACTAGCGGGGGGTCAGCCAAAAACATTCAGTACTTC.

This chain joins TRBV4-2 and TRBJ2-1; 12 bases align to TRBD2. Trimming removed 0 bases from V and 3 bases from J; junction bases left unmatched: 6. Looked up from germline, CDR1 is LGHNA and CDR2 is YNFKEQ. The CDR3 loop spans 18 amino acids. The CDR3 spells CASSQDSSGGAFYNEQFF. CDR3 nucleotide sequence: TGTGCCAGCAGCCAAGATTCTAGCGGGGGGGCATTCTACAATGAGCAGTTCTTC.

This clonotype has only a few counts. This rearrangement joins TRBV27 to TRBJ1-2; 9 bases fit TRBD1. Germline trimming cut 10 bases from V and 7 bases from J; bases unmatched to any gene: 19. Germline-derived CDR1 and CDR2 are MNHEY and SMNVEV (reference sequence). The CDR3 extends over 16 amino acids. The CDR3 reads CAIAPLGTGSFGGYTF. CDR3 in DNA: TGTGCCATCGCCCCCCTCGGGACAGGGAGTTTTGGTGGCTACACCTTC.

The V and J genes are TRBV24-1 and TRBJ2-1, with 8 positions matching TRBD2. The CDR3 runs 17 residues. V trimming: 9 bases; J trimming: 3 bases; junction bases outside the gene matches: 15. CDR1 and CDR2 (germline): KGHDR, SFDVKD. The CDR3 sequence is CATRPSGSGVLYNEQFF. The CDR3 DNA sequence: TGTGCCACCCGACCAAGCGGTAGCGGGGTCCTCTACAATGAGCAGTTCTTC.

This clonotype occurred a few times. The junction differs from germline at one of its ends, possibly a read error. The chain uses TRBV9 and TRBJ2-7, with 9 bases aligning to TRBD2. The CDR3 runs to 14 residues. Germline CDR1 is SGDLS and CDR2 is YYNGEE. The CDR3 region has the DNA TGTGGCAGCAGCGAAAGCGGGGGGAGATACGAGCAGTACTTC. Translated, it gives CGSSESGGRYEQYF.

This clonotype was detected ten times or more. A junction boundary mismatches the germline segment, possibly from a read error. V and J are TRBV5-1 and TRBJ1-1; D is undetermined. CDR1 is SGHRS and CDR2 is YFSETQ in the germline V gene. This CDR3 is 13 amino acids long. The CDR3 here is CASSLNRNTEAFF. DNA for the CDR3: TGTGCCAGCAGCTTAAACAGGAACACTGAAGCTTTCTTT.

This clonotype was detected ten times or more. The chain carries TRBV28 and TRBJ2-7, with unresolved D. Germline CDR1 reads MDHEN; CDR2 reads SYDVKM. Trimming stripped 3 bases from V and 0 bases from J, with 9 bases between. This CDR3 comprises 14 residues. The CDR3 sequence is CASSLYGSSYEQYF. CDR3 in DNA: TGTGCCAGCAGTTTGTATGGATCCTCCTACGAGCAGTACTTC.

This clonotype was recorded only once. V and J are TRBV6-1 and TRBJ2-4; 11 nucleotides line up with TRBD2. J was trimmed by 6 bases and V by 3 bases; bases with no gene match: 16. The CDR3 consists of 19 residues. Germline CDR1 reads MNHNS; CDR2 reads SASEGT. The CDR3, as DNA: TGTGCCAGCAGTGACCGGGGAGGACTAGCGGGTTTGGGGGGAAACATTCAGTACTTC. Its translation: CASSDRGGLAGLGGNIQYF.

The chain recombines TRBV5-1 with TRBJ2-5, with a tentative D call TRBD1 (5 bases). CDR3 length equals 15 residues. Trimming shortened V by 4 bases and J by 3 bases, and 16 bases separated the two germline ends. Per germline, CDR1 SGHRS and CDR2 YFSETQ. This CDR3 reads CASSESRQFKETQYF. Here the CDR3 DNA reads TGCGCCAGCAGCGAGTCTAGACAGTTTAAAGAGACCCAGTACTTC.

The gene calls are TRBV11-2 and TRBJ2-5; D remains unclear. The CDR3 sequence is 12 residues long. Trimming removed 5 bases at V and 4 bases at J, with 8 bases between. Germline V gene data show CDR1 as SGHAT and CDR2 as FQNNGV. The CDR3 reads CASSRSRETQYF. The CDR3 bases are TGTGCCAGCAGCCGATCGCGAGAGACCCAGTACTTC.

A word on this clonotype: The junction departs from the called germline gene at one end, perhaps through a read error. V usage is TRBV19 and J usage is TRBJ1-2; no reliable D call. The germline V gene encodes CDR1 LNHDA and CDR2 SQIVND (reference sequence). This CDR3 has 13 amino acids. The CDR3 DNA reads as TGTGCCAGTAGTATTGACGGTAACTATGACTACACCTTC. It codes for CASSIDGNYDYTF.

The rearrangement uses TRBV7-9 and TRBJ1-3; a possible D gene is TRBD1 (6 bases). Germline values: CDR1 SEHNR, CDR2 FQNEAQ (reference sequence). Trimming removed 5 bases at V and 0 bases at J, with 17 bases between. The CDR3 extends over 17 amino acids. The CDR3 loop is CASSQSLTGVSGNTIYF. CDR3 coding DNA: TGTGCCAGCAGCCAAAGTCTGACAGGAGTCTCTGGAAACACCATATATTTT.